Following are 28 T cell receptor beta chains from one sample sequenced in a study of control samples from healthy donors and cancer patients (dated by TCRdb to 2018 to 2021). Libraries were made using the immunoSEQ multiplex PCR assay. The immuneACCESS repertoire file appears here via TCRdb, limited to in-frame rearrangements. These files lack a portion of the clones; in checked studies, under half of the deficit traces to unresolved V genes, and the cause of the others is not known. Recorded for this sample are approximately 190,000 clones; about 89% of them occurred a single time. Together, the top ten hold approximately 1.8% of the sample. The sequencing input was blood. These receptors were collected from a man aged 30 to 45 in good health.

The chain has TRBV9 and TRBJ2-2, with 7 bases fitting TRBD2. The CDR3 totals 15 residues. V was pared by 3 bases and J by 6 bases, with 8 bases of the junction left unmatched. Germline values: CDR1 SGDLS, CDR2 YYNGEE. The CDR3 sequence is CASSGGGRDAGELFF. The CDR3 DNA follows: TGTGCCAGCAGCGGCGGGGGAAGGGACGCCGGGGAGCTGTTTTTT.

The chain uses TRBV2 and TRBJ1-2, with unresolved D. The V and J ends lost 2 bases and 4 bases respectively, with 8 bases between them. From germline, CDR1 is SNHLY and CDR2 FYNNEI. This CDR3 region has 13 residues. CDR3 sequence reads: CASSESGIYGYTF. CDR3 nucleotides: TGTGCCAGCAGTGAATCTGGGATCTATGGCTACACCTTC.

V gene TRBV18 combines with J gene TRBJ1-5; 11 bases are a match to TRBD1. The CDR3 sequence is 16 residues long. Trimming at V came to 3 bases and at J to 0 bases, leaving 1 base not matched to a gene. CDR1 and CDR2 from the germline V gene are KGHSH and LQKENI. CDR3 nucleotides: TGTGCCAGCTCACCGGACAGGGGGCATAGCAATCAGCCCCAGCATTTT. It is translated as CASSPDRGHSNQPQHF. The full variable domain, rest sourced from reference TRBV18 and TRBJ1-5, is NAGVMQNPRHLVRRRGQEARLRCSPMKGHSHVYWYRQLPEEGLKFMVYLQKENIIDESGMPKERFSAEFPKEGPSILRIQQVVRGDSAAYFCASSPDRGHSNQPQHFGDGTRLSIL.

This chain joins TRBV7-9 and TRBJ2-3, with 8 bases aligning to TRBD2. From germline, CDR1 is SEHNR and CDR2 FQNEAQ (reference sequence). Trimming cost V 5 bases and J 2 bases; bases outside gene matches: 9. CDR3 length: 16 residues. CDR3: CASSHRRLALTDTQYF. CDR3 sequence (DNA): TGTGCCAGCAGCCACCGACGACTAGCGCTCACAGATACGCAGTATTTT.

Notes on this clone: This sample also contains other DNA sequences that code for the same CDR3. The chain combines TRBV9 with TRBJ1-2; D remains unclear. This CDR3 has 11 residues. V was pared by 3 bases and J by 4 bases, with 4 bases between. CDR1 and CDR2 from the germline V gene are SGDLS and YYNGEE. The CDR3 DNA is TGTGCCAGCAGCGGCCTCTATGGCTACACCTTC. Its translation is CASSGLYGYTF.

This rearrangement joins TRBV6-1 to TRBJ1-1; D gene ambiguous. The V gene lost 1 base and the J gene lost 11 bases, with 11 bases spanning the gap. Germline CDR1 is MNHNS and CDR2 is SASEGT. The CDR3 spans 12 residues. Here the CDR3 DNA reads TGTGCCAGCAGTGAAGTCGACGATTGGGCTTTCTTT. It encodes CASSEVDDWAFF.

The chain combines TRBV5-1 with TRBJ2-3; 9 positions match TRBD2. V shed 4 bases and J 0 bases; nucleotides not matched to a gene: 3. CDR1 and CDR2 (germline): SGHRS, YFSETQ. The CDR3 extends over 15 amino acids. The CDR3 DNA follows: TGCGCCAGCAGCACAAGCGGGGGGAGCACAGATACGCAGTATTTT. It codes for CASSTSGGSTDTQYF. The complete variable domain, with remaining parts taken from reference TRBV5-1 and TRBJ2-3, reads KAGVTQTPRYLIKTRGQQVTLSCSPISGHRSVSWYQQTPGQGLQFLFEYFSETQRNKGNFPGRFSGRQFSNSRSEMNVSTLELGDSALYLCASSTSGGSTDTQYFGPGTRLTVL.

This chain uses TRBV2 with TRBJ2-3; D is undetermined. The ends were cut back, 4 bases at V and 6 bases at J, with 5 bases in the middle. CDR1 SNHLY and CDR2 FYNNEI come from the germline V gene. CDR3 length equals 11 residues. CDR3 DNA sequence: TGTGCCAGCAGTGTGTTGGATACGCAGTATTTT. Protein sequence: CASSVLDTQYF.

V usage is TRBV27 and J usage is TRBJ2-7; 8 positions match TRBD2. The CDR3 is 17 residues long. The germline CDR1 and CDR2 sequences are MNHEY and SMNVEV (reference sequence). V was clipped by 5 bases and J by 1 base; unmatched bases: 13. The CDR3 protein is CASSQLTSGGPSYEQYF. The CDR3 nucleotides are TGTGCCAGCAGTCAACTGACCAGCGGGGGCCCATCCTACGAGCAGTACTTC.

This clone was found once. This rearrangement joins TRBV5-6 to TRBJ1-6; D not certain. CDR3 length equals 18 residues. Germline V gene sequence: CDR1 SGHDT, CDR2 YYEEEE. The V end lost 1 base, the J end lost 0 bases, and 14 bases lay between the germline ends. Here the CDR3 reads CASSLPGVDYSYNSPLHF. The CDR3 DNA sequence: TGTGCCAGCAGCTTGCCGGGTGTGGATTACTCCTATAATTCACCCCTCCACTTT.

The chain uses TRBV5-6 and TRBJ2-2; D is ambiguous. V dropped 0 bases and J dropped 7 bases, with 7 bases sitting between them. The CDR3 totals 13 residues. CDR1 SGHDT and CDR2 YYEEEE come from the germline V gene. For the CDR3, the DNA is TGTGCCAGCAGCTTGGTCATGCTCGGGGAGCTGTTTTTT. Translation gives CASSLVMLGELFF.

This chain uses TRBV11-2 with TRBJ2-2; no firm D call. The CDR3 runs 16 residues. The germline CDR1 and CDR2 sequences are SGHAT and FQNNGV. The V end lost 3 bases, the J end lost 5 bases, and 16 bases lay between the germline ends. The CDR3 protein is CASSFGNVPVTGELFF. The DNA for the CDR3 is TGTGCCAGCAGCTTTGGAAATGTTCCCGTGACCGGGGAGCTGTTTTTT.

J is TRBJ2-1 and V is TRBV27, with D perhaps being TRBD1 or TRBD2 (5 bases each). V lost 6 bases and J 9 bases, leaving 21 bases between the germline ends. The CDR3 contains 15 residues. CDR1 and CDR2 (germline): MNHEY, SMNVEV (reference sequence). The CDR3: CASRPSPGPRSEQFF. CDR3 coding DNA: TGTGCCAGCAGACCATCCCCGGGACCTAGGAGTGAGCAGTTCTTC.

V and J are TRBV3-1 (or the pseudogene TRBV3-2) and TRBJ1-2, with TRBD1 identical over 9 bases. Germline CDR1 and CDR2: LGHDT and YNNKEL (reference sequence). The trim removed 3 bases at V and 3 bases at J, leaving 5 bases unmatched. This CDR3 is built from 15 residues. The CDR3: CASSQNRGLDYGYTF. CDR3 nucleotide sequence: TGTGCCAGCAGCCAGAACAGGGGGCTAGACTATGGCTACACCTTC.

The chain carries TRBV7-8 and TRBJ1-1; D is unresolved. This CDR3 is built from 14 residues. Germline V gives CDR1 SGHVS, CDR2 FQNEAQ. Between the trimmed V and J ends, which lost 5 bases and 1 base, there was a span of 11 bases. Here the CDR3 reads CASSVREANTEAFF. The CDR3 region has the DNA TGTGCCAGCAGCGTCCGGGAGGCGAACACTGAAGCTTTCTTT.

The V gene is TRBV10-1, the J gene TRBJ2-7, with a possible D match to TRBD2 (6 bases). V was pared by 3 bases and J by 5 bases, with 17 bases between. The CDR3 contains 15 residues. Germline V gene sequence: CDR1 WNHNN, CDR2 SYGVQD (reference sequence). The DNA of the CDR3 is TGCGCCAGCAGTGATCGGGGGTCCTCGACGGACGAGCAGTACTTC. This sequence encodes CASSDRGSSTDEQYF.

The chain links TRBV15 to TRBJ1-5; D gene ambiguous. Germline V CDR1 and CDR2: LNHNV, YYDKDF (reference sequence). The CDR3 has 17 residues. The germline V and J ends were trimmed by 0 bases and 0 bases, with 12 bases remaining between them. The CDR3 sequence: CATSRDRQLASNQPQHF. In DNA form, the CDR3 reads TGTGCCACCAGCAGAGATCGACAATTAGCTAGCAATCAGCCCCAGCATTTT.

This chain links TRBV6-5 with TRBJ2-1; TRBD2 aligns across 12 bases. The CDR3 runs 14 residues. The trim removed 6 bases at V and 9 bases at J, leaving 6 bases unmatched. Per the germline V gene, CDR1 is MNHEY and CDR2 is SVGAGI. The CDR3 region has the DNA TGTGCCAGCAGCCTACTAGCGGGGGGAGGTGAGCAGTTCTTC. Amino acid sequence: CASSLLAGGGEQFF.

CDR3 loop: CASSLLGGGGYNEQFF. The CDR3 region has the DNA TGTGCCAGCAGCTTATTAGGTGGAGGGGGCTACAATGAGCAGTTCTTC. V is TRBV11-2 and J is TRBJ2-1, with D tentatively TRBD1 or TRBD2 (6 bases each). V lost 2 bases and J 3 bases, leaving 14 bases between the germline ends. The CDR3 loop spans 16 amino acids. Germline V gives CDR1 SGHAT, CDR2 FQNNGV. Using reference TRBV11-2 and TRBJ2-1 for the parts outside the CDR3, the full variable domain is EAGVAQSPRYKIIEKRQSVAFWCNPISGHATLYWYQQILGQGPKLLIQFQNNGVVDDSQLPKDRFSAERLKGVDSTLKIQPAKLEDSAVYLCASSLLGGGGYNEQFFGPGTRLTVL.

This clone was counted between two and nine times. The chain has TRBV27 and TRBJ1-2, with 7 bases matching TRBD1. Unmatched junction bases numbered 10, after V lost 6 bases and J lost 0 bases. The CDR3 extends over 16 amino acids. Per the germline V gene, CDR1 is MNHEY and CDR2 is SMNVEV (reference sequence). The CDR3 bases are TGTGCCAGCAGACCAGGACAGGCGTCAGCTAACTATGGCTACACCTTC. Encoded protein: CASRPGQASANYGYTF.

V is TRBV29-1 and J is TRBJ2-3; 7 positions match TRBD1. V shed 5 bases, J shed 8 bases, and the junction held 19 bases outside the gene matches. Germline CDR1 SQVTM, CDR2 ANQGSEA. The CDR3 has 16 amino acids. The chain's CDR3 is CSVLLLQTGPMGTQYF. The CDR3, as DNA: TGCAGCGTTCTCCTACTACAGACAGGGCCTATGGGTACGCAGTATTTT.

The chain couples TRBV7-9 to TRBJ1-6, with a weak D call TRBD1 (5 bases). CDR3 length: 17 residues. V lost 5 bases and J 6 bases, leaving 20 bases between the germline ends. Looked up from germline, CDR1 is SEHNR and CDR2 is FQNEAQ (reference sequence). CDR3 protein: CASSPRSPGLPNSPLHF. CDR3 in DNA: TGTGCCAGCAGCCCCAGGTCACCGGGACTTCCTAATTCACCCCTCCACTTT. Together with reference TRBV7-9 and TRBJ1-6, the CDR3 gives the full variable domain: DTGVSQNPRHKITKRGQNVTFRCDPISEHNRLYWYRQTLGQGPEFLTYFQNEAQLEKSRLLSDRFSAERPKGSFSTLEIQRTEQGDSAMYLCASSPRSPGLPNSPLHFGNGTRLTVT.

V usage is TRBV19 and J usage is TRBJ2-2; 9 bases line up with TRBD2. The V gene's germline CDR1 is LNHDA and CDR2 SQIVND (reference sequence). This CDR3 has 15 residues. V trimming: 3 bases; J trimming: 6 bases; junction bases outside the gene matches: 5. The CDR3 coding sequence is TGTGCCAGTAGTATCATCCTAGCGGGGCCCGGGGAGCTGTTTTTT. It yields the protein CASSIILAGPGELFF.

V is TRBV11-2 and J is TRBJ1-5, with TRBD1 as a possible D gene (5 bases). The CDR3 extends over 15 amino acids. Germline V gives CDR1 SGHAT, CDR2 FQNNGV. V dropped 1 base and J dropped 6 bases, with 13 bases sitting between them. Here the CDR3 reads CASSLGTGTGQPQHF. The CDR3 nucleotides are TGTGCCAGCAGCTTAGGGACGGGGACGGGTCAGCCCCAGCATTTT.

Here the CDR3 reads CAITPAQGMYGYTF. The CDR3 region has the DNA TGTGCCATCACCCCAGCGCAGGGTATGTATGGCTACACCTTC. This chain links TRBV10-3 with TRBJ1-2; TRBD1 might be the D (5 bases). This CDR3 spans 14 amino acids. The germline V gene encodes CDR1 ENHRY and CDR2 SYGVKD. V was pared by 7 bases and J by 5 bases, with 17 bases between.

The rearrangement links TRBV5-1 to TRBJ1-1; D possibly corresponds to TRBD1 (5 bases). Germline V gives CDR1 SGHRS, CDR2 YFSETQ. Trimming removed 1 base from V and 2 bases from J, with 12 bases in between. The CDR3 loop spans 15 amino acids. The CDR3 spells CASSLWAGPNTEAFF. The CDR3 nucleotides read TGCGCCAGCAGCTTGTGGGCAGGGCCCAACACTGAAGCTTTCTTT.

V and J are TRBV10-2 and TRBJ2-7; 11 bases map to TRBD1. V shed 5 bases and J 3 bases; nucleotides not matched to a gene: 9. CDR1 and CDR2 (germline): WSHSY, SAAADI. This CDR3 is 16 amino acids long. CDR3 loop: CASSLSGTGGGYEQYF. The CDR3 region has the DNA TGCGCCAGCAGTCTCTCCGGGACAGGGGGGGGCTACGAGCAGTACTTC.

The V gene is TRBV7-9, the J gene TRBJ2-3; D perhaps matches TRBD1 (6 bases). In germline, CDR1 is SEHNR, CDR2 FQNEAQ (reference sequence). Trimming left V 0 bases short and J 2 bases short, with 18 bases between. CDR3 length equals 18 residues. This CDR3 reads CASSLARPAGANTDTQYF. The DNA of the CDR3 is TGTGCCAGCAGCTTAGCGCGGCCGGCAGGGGCGAACACAGATACGCAGTATTTT.